A selection of T cell receptor beta chains follows, all from one sample in a study of shared clonotypes between healthy human individuals. Assay: immunoSEQ multiplex PCR; the TCRdb copy retains only in-frame clones and omits some. The table has roughly 640,000 clones, more than 95% seen once; the top ten hold roughly 0.055%. The specimen sequenced was naive CD4+ T cells sorted from blood. The source of these receptors is a woman aged 25 to 39 in good health. Each CDR3 is given with its conserved first and last residue. Fields, in order: J gene, D gene, clone size, V gene, CDR3 DNA, CDR3 protein. A D gene is named only where the DNA matches it firmly. The size of a clone is reported for some rows only, either as once, few or many, or as a class for expanded clones.

TRBJ2-1	NA	NA	TRBV5-6	TGTGCCAGCAGCTTGGCTTGGGGTGGGGAGATCCGGGTCTATGAGCAGTTCTTC	CASSLAWGGEIRVYEQFF
TRBJ1-4	NA	NA	TRBV2	TGTGCCAGCAGAGGCCTTTCTGAAAAACTGTTTTTT	CASRGLSEKLFF
TRBJ2-7	NA	NA	TRBV7-9	TGTGCCAGCAGCCCCATGACAGAACCCTACGAGCAGTACTTC	CASSPMTEPYEQYF
TRBJ2-7	NA	NA	TRBV7-9	TGTGCCAGCAGTCTTTCAGGTTATACTACCTACGAGCAGTACTTC	CASSLSGYTTYEQYF
TRBJ2-7	NA	NA	TRBV27	TGTGCCAGCAGCCCCTTGGGGGTCTCCTACGAGCAGTACTTC	CASSPLGVSYEQYF
TRBJ1-2	TRBD1	NA	TRBV6-6	TGTGCCAGCAGTCCGGACAGGGACCGAGGCTACACCTTC	CASSPDRDRGYTF
TRBJ2-7	TRBD2	NA	TRBV28	TGTGCCAGCAGTGTCCGTGGCGGGAGGACGTACGAGCAGTACTTC	CASSVRGGRTYEQYF
TRBJ1-5	TRBD1	NA	TRBV2	TGTGCCAGCAGTTGGGACAGCAGCAATCAGCCCCAGCATTTT	CASSWDSSNQPQHF
TRBJ2-1	TRBD2	NA	TRBV19	TGTGCCAGTAGTATCCGCCTAGCGGGAAGGCGCAATGAGCAGTTCTTC	CASSIRLAGRRNEQFF
TRBJ1-5	TRBD1	NA	TRBV15	TGTGCCACCAGCTCAGGGGGGGGGAGCAATCAGCCCCAGCATTTT	CATSSGGGSNQPQHF
TRBJ2-7	NA	NA	TRBV9	TGTGCCAGCAGCGTAGCTCCCGAGGGCTACGAGCAGTACTTC	CASSVAPEGYEQYF
TRBJ1-1	NA	NA	TRBV2	TGTGCCAGCAGAGACCCCCGAGGAACTGAAGCTTTCTTT	CASRDPRGTEAFF
TRBJ2-7	TRBD1	NA	TRBV29-1	TGCAGCGTTGGGGGGACAGGGCCGTACGAGCAGTACTTC	CSVGGTGPYEQYF
TRBJ1-4	NA	NA	TRBV7-9	TGTGCCAGCAGCTTAGTTGGTGGGGCAACTAATGAAAAACTGTTTTTT	CASSLVGGATNEKLFF
TRBJ1-5	NA	NA	TRBV27	TGTGCCAGCAGTTTAGGCAGGGGCCGCAATCAGCCCCAGCATTTT	CASSLGRGRNQPQHF
TRBJ2-1	NA	NA	TRBV11-3	TGTGCCAGCAGCTTAGCACAAGGGTCCTACAATGAGCAGTTCTTC	CASSLAQGSYNEQFF
TRBJ1-2	NA	NA	TRBV5-4	TGTGCCAGCAGCGGATACTATGGCTACACCTTC	CASSGYYGYTF
TRBJ2-7	NA	NA	TRBV20-1	TGCAGTGCTACCTACTCCTACGAGCAGTACTTC	CSATYSYEQYF
TRBJ1-1	NA	NA	TRBV6-1	TGTGCCAGCAGTGAAAATCGGCTAGGACAAAGTAACACTGAAGCTTTCTTT	CASSENRLGQSNTEAFF
TRBJ1-4	NA	NA	TRBV5-5	TGTGCCAGCAGCTTACCGGGAACAACTAATGAAAAACTGTTTTTT	CASSLPGTTNEKLFF
TRBJ2-1	TRBD2	NA	TRBV5-4	TGTGCCAGCAGCTTCTCGCGGGAGGCCTCCTACAATGAGCAGTTCTTC	CASSFSREASYNEQFF
TRBJ1-5	TRBD1	NA	TRBV2	TGTGCCAGCAGTCCCGGGACAGTTTGGCAGCCCCAGCATTTT	CASSPGTVWQPQHF
TRBJ1-1	NA	NA	TRBV15	TGTGCCACCAGCAGAGATTCTGCGGGTTTGGGAGCTTTCTTT	CATSRDSAGLGAFF
TRBJ2-2	NA	NA	TRBV2	TGTGCCAGCAGTGACTTCAGCGGCTACACCGGGGAGCTGTTTTTT	CASSDFSGYTGELFF
TRBJ1-2	NA	NA	TRBV4-1	TGCGCCAGCAGCCAAGGACAGTATAACTATGGCTACACCTTC	CASSQGQYNYGYTF
TRBJ1-1	NA	NA	TRBV7-6	TGTGCCAGCAGCTTAGGTGGCCTGGGCCAAGCCCCGGGAGACACTGAAGCTTTCTTT	CASSLGGLGQAPGDTEAFF
TRBJ2-7	TRBD2	few	TRBV7-2	TGTGCCAGCAGCTTCCAGCGGGACTCCTACGAGCAGTACTTC	CASSFQRDSYEQYF
TRBJ1-1	NA	once	TRBV5-4	TGTGCCAGCAGCCTAAACAGGGATACTGAAGCTTTCTTT	CASSLNRDTEAFF
TRBJ1-1	NA	NA	TRBV28	TGTGCCAGCAGTTCAACCACTGAAGCTTTCTTT	CASSSTTEAFF
TRBJ1-2	TRBD1	NA	TRBV11-2	TGTGCCAGCACCCCCGTCCGGGACAGGGATCCCTATGGCTACACCTTC	CASTPVRDRDPYGYTF
TRBJ2-2	TRBD2	NA	TRBV7-9	TGTGCCAGCAGCTTCAAAAGGGTCAGGACTAGCGGAAACACCGGGGAGCTGTTTTTT	CASSFKRVRTSGNTGELFF
TRBJ2-7	TRBD2	NA	TRBV19	TGTGCCAGTAGTTCTACAACGGGGGGCGAGCAGTACTTC	CASSSTTGGEQYF
TRBJ2-6	TRBD1	NA	TRBV4-1	TGCGCCAGCAGCCAAGGGGACAGGGGTGCTGGGGCCAACGTCCTGACTTTC	CASSQGDRGAGANVLTF
TRBJ2-2	NA	NA	TRBV29-1	TGCAGCGTTCCAGGGGCGAAATACACCGGGGAGCTGTTTTTT	CSVPGAKYTGELFF
TRBJ2-4	TRBD1	NA	TRBV19	TGTGCCAGTAGAAACGACAGGGGCATTAACATTCAGTACTTC	CASRNDRGINIQYF
TRBJ1-4	NA	NA	TRBV7-9	TGTGCCAGCAGCTTAGGTGGCCTATATAATAATGAAAAACTGTTTTTT	CASSLGGLYNNEKLFF
TRBJ2-5	NA	NA	TRBV5-1	TGCGCCAGCAGCTTGGCTGCCGGATTAGAAGAGACCCAGTACTTC	CASSLAAGLEETQYF
TRBJ2-5	TRBD1	NA	TRBV6-6	TGTGCCAGCAGTTTTACAGGGGCCGGGGAGACCCAGTACTTC	CASSFTGAGETQYF
TRBJ2-2	TRBD1	NA	TRBV19	TGTGCCAGTAACCTCCTTGCAGGGGGCAACACCGGGGAGCTGTTTTTT	CASNLLAGGNTGELFF
TRBJ2-1	NA	NA	TRBV10-1	TGCGCCAGCAGTGAGTCGGGGGTTTGGAATGAGCAGTTCTTC	CASSESGVWNEQFF
TRBJ2-5	TRBD2	NA	TRBV7-2	TGTGCCAGCAGCCCGGGACTAGCGGGACAAGAGACCCAGTACTTC	CASSPGLAGQETQYF
TRBJ1-2	TRBD1	NA	TRBV28	TGTGCCAGCAGTCGTCCGGGACAGGGGGAAGTAGACTATGGCTACACCTTC	CASSRPGQGEVDYGYTF
TRBJ1-5	NA	NA	TRBV6-1	TGTGCCAGCATGCAGTCCAATCAGCCCCAGCATTTT	CASMQSNQPQHF
TRBJ2-7	TRBD1	NA	TRBV5-1	TGCGCCAGCAGCCGGGGACAGGACCCGACCTTGGAGCAGTACTTC	CASSRGQDPTLEQYF
TRBJ2-5	NA	once	TRBV7-9	TGTGCCAGCAGCTACCCCGGGACACGAGAGACCCAGTACTTC	CASSYPGTRETQYF
TRBJ2-1	TRBD2	NA	TRBV9	TGTGCCAGCAGCTTGGGACTAGCGGGACCAAGCTCCTACAATGAGCAGTTCTTC	CASSLGLAGPSSYNEQFF
TRBJ2-3	TRBD2	NA	TRBV7-8	TGTGCCAGCAGCTTATTCTCGACCGGGACTAGTCGATCCACAGATACGCAGTATTTT	CASSLFSTGTSRSTDTQYF
TRBJ1-5	NA	NA	TRBV6-5	TGTGCCAGCAGTCAGACGGGCAATCAGCCCCAGCATTTT	CASSQTGNQPQHF
TRBJ2-5	TRBD2	NA	TRBV5-4	TGTGCCAGCAGCTTGGCGTCTTCTGGGACTAGGACTCAAGAGACCCAGTACTTC	CASSLASSGTRTQETQYF
TRBJ2-5	NA	NA	TRBV6-5	TGTGCCAGCAGTTACATAGGGCAAGAGACCCAGTACTTC	CASSYIGQETQYF
TRBJ2-1	TRBD2	NA	TRBV5-3	TGTGCCAGAAGCCGACGGGGACTAGCGGTCTACAATGAGCAGTTCTTC	CARSRRGLAVYNEQFF
TRBJ2-4	TRBD1	NA	TRBV19	TGTGCCAGTAGTATAGATGGTCCCTCCGGGACAGGCAAAAACATTCAGTACTTC	CASSIDGPSGTGKNIQYF
TRBJ2-7	NA	NA	TRBV29-1	TGCAGCGTTGAAACGCGGACAGAAGCCTACGAGCAGTACTTC	CSVETRTEAYEQYF
TRBJ1-1	NA	NA	TRBV6-1	TGTGCCAGCTTGTTACAGGGCGGGTTGCCCACTGAAGCTTTCTTT	CASLLQGGLPTEAFF
TRBJ2-7	NA	NA	TRBV5-1	TGCGCCAGCAGCTTGGTAGGGAGTGAGCAGTACTTC	CASSLVGSEQYF
TRBJ2-1	TRBD2	NA	TRBV18	TGTGCCAGCTCACCGCGGGAGTTGGGGCAGTCCAATGAGCAGTTCTTC	CASSPRELGQSNEQFF
TRBJ2-7	NA	NA	TRBV28	TGTGCCAGCAGGAGGACAGATCCTTTATACGAGCAGTACTTC	CASRRTDPLYEQYF
TRBJ2-5	TRBD2	NA	TRBV11-2	TGTGCCAGCAGCTTATTTTCCGGTGCTAGCGGGTACCAAGAGACCCAGTACTTC	CASSLFSGASGYQETQYF
TRBJ2-1	TRBD2	NA	TRBV11-3	TGTGCCAGCAGCTCGCCGTCACTAGCGGGAGTCGGCAATGAGCAGTTCTTC	CASSSPSLAGVGNEQFF
TRBJ1-2	NA	NA	TRBV10-3	TGTGCCATCAGTGACCTCCGGGACGGAGAAGACTATGGCTACACCTTC	CAISDLRDGEDYGYTF